The rows below give T cell receptor beta chains drawn from one sample of a study of identical twins. MiXCR, applied by TCRdb to the 5' RACE reads, yields one record per CDR3 protein. The sample lists some 630,000 distinct CDR3 sequences; just over 7% were seen once. These data were also reused for a study on yellow fever vaccine responses in identical twins.

Material: PBMCs. These receptors all stem from a woman between 18 and 29 years old in good health. Both conserved end residues are part of each CDR3. Each record gives: J gene, D gene, clone size, V gene, CDR3 DNA, CDR3 protein. The D gene is left open where the match is weak. Expanded clones get a size class; other rows say once, few or many, or leave the size out.

>TRBJ2-1|NA|few|TRBV20-1
TGCAGTGCTAGAACGAGGAGTTCGCCTTACAATGAGCAGTTCTTC
CSARTRSSPYNEQFF
>TRBJ2-5|NA|NA|TRBV5-1
TGCGCCAGCATCGGAACAGGGTCAGTCTTGGAGACCCAGTACTTC
CASIGTGSVLETQYF
>TRBJ2-5|TRBD1|many|TRBV6-1
TGTGCCAGCAGCTGGGATTATACAGGGGGCGAGACCCAGTACTTC
CASSWDYTGGETQYF
>TRBJ2-7|TRBD1|NA|TRBV7-9
TGTGCCAGCAGCCAAGGGACAGGGGTGTTTTACGAGCAGTACTTC
CASSQGTGVFYEQYF
>TRBJ2-1|TRBD2|many|TRBV11-2
TGTGCCAGCAGCCAGAGGGGTAGCGGGCAGATCCTTTACAATGAGCAGTTCTTC
CASSQRGSGQILYNEQFF
>TRBJ1-4|TRBD1|few|TRBV6-1
TGTGCCAGCGGGACAGGCTTTGCAACTAATGAAAAACTGTTTTTT
CASGTGFATNEKLFF
>TRBJ2-5|NA|many|TRBV7-9
TGTGCCAGCAGCCAACAGGTTCAAGAGACCCAGTACTTC
CASSQQVQETQYF
>TRBJ1-1|NA|many|TRBV5-1
TGCGCCAGCAGCTTGTTGGGAGGTGAAGCTTTCTTT
CASSLLGGEAFF
>TRBJ1-2|NA|NA|TRBV6-5
TGTGCCAGCAATACCAGGGGTGATGGCTACACCTTC
CASNTRGDGYTF
>TRBJ1-6|TRBD1|many|TRBV4-2
TGTGCCAGCAGCAAGGACAGGGGGACGAGATCACCCCTCCACTTT
CASSKDRGTRSPLHF
>TRBJ2-3|NA|many|TRBV18
TGTGCCAGCTCACCACCGTCCAGAACAGATACGCAGTATTTT
CASSPPSRTDTQYF
>TRBJ2-2|NA|NA|TRBV27
TGTGCCAGCAGTCGGACAGTCGGGACCGGGGAGCTGTTTTTT
CASSRTVGTGELFF
>TRBJ2-3|NA|NA|TRBV4-1
TGCGCCAGCAGCCAAGGGCCTCTGGGCGCAGATACGCAGTATTTT
CASSQGPLGADTQYF
>TRBJ1-1|NA|many|TRBV12-3/TRBV12-4
TGTGCCAGCAGCCCACGTGGAATGACTCGTGAAGCTGAAGCTTTCTTT
CASSPRGMTREAEAFF
>TRBJ2-6|NA|few|TRBV25-1
TGTGCCAGCAGTGAGGCGGGGACCTCTGGGGCCAACGTCCTGACTTTC
CASSEAGTSGANVLTF
>TRBJ1-1|NA|many|TRBV29-1
TGCAGCTCCAAAACAGGGAGGTACACTGAAGCTTTCTTT
CSSKTGRYTEAFF
>TRBJ2-3|TRBD2|few|TRBV5-1
TGCGCCAGCAGCTTGGGACGGGGGGGCCAGACAGATACGCAGTATTTT
CASSLGRGGQTDTQYF
>TRBJ1-6|TRBD1|NA|TRBV12-3/TRBV12-4
TGTGCCAGCAGTTTGGAACAGGGGCAAAGGACACCCCTCCACTTT
CASSLEQGQRTPLHF
>TRBJ1-5|TRBD1|many|TRBV5-1
TGCGCCAGCAGCTCCTCGGGACAGTCGAATCAGCCCCAGCATTTT
CASSSSGQSNQPQHF
>TRBJ1-1|NA|NA|TRBV7-2
TGTGCCAGCAGCTTAGCGGGACGGTCCCTGAACACTGAAGCTTTCTTT
CASSLAGRSLNTEAFF
>TRBJ2-3|TRBD1|few|TRBV29-1
TGCAGCGTCCATGACAGGGGTCTTCCCCCAGATACGCAGTATTTT
CSVHDRGLPPDTQYF
>TRBJ1-1|TRBD1|few|TRBV5-1
TGCGCCAGCAGCTTCCTTCAGGGGGAGACGGCTGAAGCTTTCTTT
CASSFLQGETAEAFF
>TRBJ1-3|TRBD1|NA|TRBV6-1
TGTGCCAGCGGACAGGGGGCATCCTCTGGAAACACCATATATTTT
CASGQGASSGNTIYF
>TRBJ1-4|NA|NA|TRBV21-1
TGTGCCAGCAGCCGAGAGGGGGAAGGGGGCCCGACTAATGAAAAACTGTTTTTT
CASSREGEGGPTNEKLFF
>TRBJ2-3|NA|NA|TRBV27
TGTGCCAGCAGTAACCGTAGCACAGATACGCAGTATTTT
CASSNRSTDTQYF
>TRBJ2-1|NA|many|TRBV12-3/TRBV12-4
TGTGCCAGCAGTATCAGGGGGATGGAGGGCAATGAGCAGTTCTTC
CASSIRGMEGNEQFF
>TRBJ1-2|NA|few|TRBV29-1
TGCAGCGTTGAACGGCTGGTCGGGGAAGCTAACTATGGCTACACCTTC
CSVERLVGEANYGYTF
>TRBJ2-7|NA|few|TRBV2
TGTGCCAGCAGAGGAAGGGACTCCTACGAGCAGTACTTC
CASRGRDSYEQYF
>TRBJ2-1|TRBD2|few|TRBV7-9
TGTGCCAGCAGCTTCCCAAGCGGGATAAACAATGAGCAGTTCTTC
CASSFPSGINNEQFF